The 32 T cell receptor beta chains given below trace back to one sample, sequenced in a study of blood T cell repertoires in COVID-19. The table came from immunoSEQ multiplex PCR; TCRdb's copy has only in-frame clones and leaves some out. The sample lists around 230,000 clones; approximately 88% were seen once. The sequenced sample consisted of PBMCs or T cells enriched from blood (not recorded which). These receptors all stem from a woman aged 40 to 50 with acute COVID-19.

This chain connects TRBV5-1 to TRBJ1-1; maybe TRBD1 (5 bases). The CDR3 has 15 residues. The V gene's germline CDR1 is SGHRS and CDR2 YFSETQ. Trimming removed 4 bases from V and 4 bases from J, with 17 bases in between. CDR3: CASSPLTGGFTEAFF. The CDR3 DNA follows: TGCGCCAGCAGCCCGCTTACGGGGGGTTTCACTGAAGCTTTCTTT.

J is TRBJ2-7 and V is TRBV6-6; D gene uncertain. The CDR3 spans 13 residues. Trimming left V 6 bases short and J 0 bases short, with 9 bases between. The germline V gene has CDR1 MNHNY and CDR2 SVGAGI (reference sequence). CDR3 bases: TGTGCCAGCAGGCCAGGAAGCTCCTACGAGCAGTACTTC. Residues: CASRPGSSYEQYF.

The chain has TRBV7-2 and TRBJ2-7; 15 nucleotides align to TRBD2. Germline V lookup: CDR1 SGHTA, CDR2 FQGNSA. Unmatched junction bases numbered 1, after V lost 3 bases and J lost 4 bases. The CDR3 spans 15 residues. CDR3 nucleotide sequence: TGTGCCAGCAGCTTGGGACTAGCGGGAGGATACGAGCAGTACGTC. Its translation: CASSLGLAGGYEQYV.

The rearrangement links TRBV7-8 to TRBJ2-5; possibly TRBD1 for D (8 bases). V lost 6 bases and J 7 bases, leaving 15 bases between the germline ends. Germline values: CDR1 SGHVS, CDR2 FQNEAQ. The CDR3 covers 13 residues. The CDR3 DNA reads as TGTGCCAGCAGATCAGGGGGCGGGGGGACCCAGTACTTC. This sequence encodes CASRSGGGGTQYF.

The chain is built from TRBV27 and TRBJ2-3, with 11 bases matching TRBD2. The CDR3 spans 16 residues. Looked up from germline, CDR1 is MNHEY and CDR2 is SMNVEV (reference sequence). V lost 5 bases to trimming and J lost 1 base; unmatched junction nucleotides: 5. Here the CDR3 reads CASSPIAGGGTDTQYF. CDR3 DNA sequence: TGTGCCAGCAGTCCAATAGCGGGGGGGGGCACAGATACGCAGTATTTT.

V usage is TRBV30 and J usage is TRBJ2-1, with 7 positions matching TRBD2. V lost 0 bases and J lost 4; bases outside the gene matches: 9. This CDR3 contains 16 residues. Per the germline V gene, CDR1 is GTSNPN and CDR2 is SVGIG (reference sequence). The CDR3 protein is CAWSVPAGFRYNEQFF. Written as DNA, the CDR3 is TGTGCCTGGAGTGTTCCAGCGGGGTTCCGATACAATGAGCAGTTCTTC.

The chain has TRBV10-2 and TRBJ2-1; D remains ambiguous. V was trimmed by 0 bases and J by 11 bases, leaving 11 bases between them. Germline CDR1 reads WSHSY; CDR2 reads SAAADI. The CDR3 consists of 13 residues. CDR3 residues: CASSESRLAKQFF. In nucleotides, the CDR3 is TGCGCCAGCAGTGAGTCGAGACTCGCGAAGCAGTTCTTC.

V usage is TRBV2 and J usage is TRBJ2-1; 7 nucleotides line up with TRBD2. Germline-derived CDR1 and CDR2 are SNHLY and FYNNEI. CDR3 length equals 14 residues. The V and J ends lost 6 bases and 6 bases, in that order; junction bases with no gene match: 8. The CDR3 reads CASRDTRTSNEQFF. The CDR3 DNA follows: TGTGCCAGCAGGGATACACGGACTAGCAATGAGCAGTTCTTC.

This chain uses TRBV7-2 with TRBJ1-3, with D possibly TRBD1 on 6 matching bases. V lost 6 bases and J 0 bases, leaving 12 bases between the germline ends. CDR1 is SGHTA and CDR2 is FQGNSA in the germline V gene. The CDR3 runs to 15 residues. CDR3 sequence reads: CASRPTGYSGNTIYF. CDR3 sequence (DNA): TGTGCCAGCAGGCCGACAGGCTACTCTGGAAACACCATATATTTT.

This clone was counted a single time. The chain links TRBV11-2 to TRBJ1-1, with no clear D. This CDR3 is built from 14 residues. Germline-derived CDR1 and CDR2 are SGHAT and FQNNGV. The V end lost 5 bases, the J end lost 2 bases, and 12 bases lay between the germline ends. CDR3 bases: TGTGCCAGCAGCCGGCCGCGGATAAACACTGAAGCTTTCTTT. Encoded protein: CASSRPRINTEAFF.

V gene TRBV27 combines with J gene TRBJ2-5, with 7 bases lining up with TRBD1. J lost 2 bases, V lost 0 bases, and 3 bases had no gene match. The CDR3 runs 15 residues. Germline CDR1 MNHEY, CDR2 SMNVEV (reference sequence). CDR3 protein: CASSLSPGQQETQYF. DNA of the CDR3: TGTGCCAGCAGTTTATCGCCGGGACAGCAAGAGACCCAGTACTTC.

This sequence joins TRBV5-1 and TRBJ2-2, with 8 bases that match TRBD1. Unmatched junction bases numbered 16, after V lost 2 bases and J lost 1 base. Germline V gene lookup returns CDR1 SGHRS and CDR2 YFSETQ. The CDR3 is 20 residues long. In nucleotides, the CDR3 is TGCGCCAGCAGCTTAGTCAAGGGTTCCCCTGGACAGGGGAACACCGGGGAGCTGTTTTTT. Residues: CASSLVKGSPGQGNTGELFF.

This clone was seen a single time. This sequence joins TRBV12-3 or TRBV12-4 and TRBJ2-2; D unresolved. The length of the CDR3 is 13 residues. V was trimmed by 7 bases and J by 8 bases, leaving 14 bases between them. The CDR3 DNA is TGTGCCAGCACCGCCTTAACTGGTGGGGAGCTGTTTTTT. Its translation: CASTALTGGELFF.

The chain joins TRBV5-1 to TRBJ2-1; 10 bases fit TRBD2. This CDR3 spans 19 amino acids. The germline V gene encodes CDR1 SGHRS and CDR2 YFSETQ. Trimming at V came to 4 bases and at J to 3 bases, leaving 16 bases not matched to a gene. CDR3 protein: CASSLRTSGGTVGYNEQFF. DNA of the CDR3: TGCGCCAGCAGCCTCCGGACTAGCGGCGGGACGGTGGGCTACAATGAGCAGTTCTTC.

V gene TRBV7-6 combines with J gene TRBJ1-5, with D perhaps matching TRBD1 (5 bases). Trimming pared 1 base from V and 4 bases from J, leaving 8 bases between. The CDR3 runs to 14 residues. Germline loops: CDR1 SGHVS, CDR2 FNYEAQ. This chain's CDR3 is CASSLDPGNQPQHF. CDR3 DNA sequence: TGTGCCAGCAGCTTAGATCCAGGGAATCAGCCCCAGCATTTT.

The chain employs TRBV7-9 and TRBJ1-5, with 7 bases matching TRBD1. Per the germline V gene, CDR1 is SEHNR and CDR2 is FQNEAQ (reference sequence). V was pared by 5 bases and J by 2 bases, with 3 bases of the junction left unmatched. CDR3 size: 14 residues. CDR3 sequence reads: CASSLGTGNQPQHF. CDR3 in DNA: TGTGCCAGCAGCCTCGGGACAGGCAATCAGCCCCAGCATTTT.

The rearrangement joins TRBV4-1 to TRBJ2-3, with TRBD1 matching 8 bases. The CDR3 has 15 residues. Germline CDR1 reads MGHRA; CDR2 reads YSYEKL. The J segment lost 5 bases and the V segment lost 4 bases, leaving 8 bases of the junction unmatched. As DNA, the CDR3 is TGCGCCAGCAGCCTCCAACAGGGGGTCATAGATACGCAGTATTTT. This gives the protein CASSLQQGVIDTQYF.

The rearrangement uses TRBV5-1 and TRBJ1-4, with TRBD1 matching over 8 bases. J gave up 3 bases and V 4 bases, and 5 bases lay outside the gene matches. Germline V gives CDR1 SGHRS, CDR2 YFSETQ. The CDR3 covers 15 residues. The CDR3 DNA sequence: TGCGCCAGCAGCAGAACAGGGGGAGCTAATGAAAAACTGTTTTTT. It translates to CASSRTGGANEKLFF.

The J gene is TRBJ2-1, the V gene TRBV7-2; 11 nucleotides line up with TRBD2. The germline V gene has CDR1 SGHTA and CDR2 FQGNSA. The CDR3 runs to 16 residues. The V and J ends lost 4 bases and 0 bases, in that order; junction bases with no gene match: 2. CDR3 sequence: CASSWGLAASYNEQFF. The CDR3 bases are TGTGCCAGCAGCTGGGGACTAGCGGCCTCCTACAATGAGCAGTTCTTC.

This sequence joins TRBV11-2 and TRBJ2-1; 11 nucleotides line up with TRBD2. V shed 7 bases and J 0 bases; nucleotides not matched to a gene: 11. CDR1 and CDR2 (germline): SGHAT, FQNNGV. This CDR3 comprises 18 residues. The CDR3 here is CASNPGLAALRSYNEQFF. CDR3 nucleotide sequence: TGTGCCAGCAACCCGGGACTAGCGGCCCTACGCTCCTACAATGAGCAGTTCTTC.

This chain links TRBV5-1 with TRBJ2-1; 9 nucleotides align to TRBD1. CDR1 SGHRS and CDR2 YFSETQ come from the germline V gene. The CDR3 extends over 15 amino acids. The J segment lost 5 bases and the V segment lost 4 bases, leaving 7 bases of the junction unmatched. The CDR3 DNA reads as TGCGCCAGCAGCATAGAACAGGGGGCGGACAATGAGCAGTTCTTC. Residues: CASSIEQGADNEQFF. The variable domain in full, completed from reference TRBV5-1 and TRBJ2-1, reads KAGVTQTPRYLIKTRGQQVTLSCSPISGHRSVSWYQQTPGQGLQFLFEYFSETQRNKGNFPGRFSGRQFSNSRSEMNVSTLELGDSALYLCASSIEQGADNEQFFGPGTRLTVL.

The J gene is TRBJ1-1, the V gene TRBV5-1; D might be TRBD1 (5 bases). The CDR3 is 16 residues long. The V gene lost 4 bases and the J gene lost 3 bases, with 19 bases spanning the gap. Germline V lookup: CDR1 SGHRS, CDR2 YFSETQ. The CDR3 spells CASSRSSRGMDTEAFF. CDR3 in DNA: TGCGCCAGCAGCCGATCGAGTCGGGGGATGGACACTGAAGCTTTCTTT. The whole variable domain, filled in from reference TRBV5-1 and TRBJ1-1, reads KAGVTQTPRYLIKTRGQQVTLSCSPISGHRSVSWYQQTPGQGLQFLFEYFSETQRNKGNFPGRFSGRQFSNSRSEMNVSTLELGDSALYLCASSRSSRGMDTEAFFGQGTRLTVV.

The chain uses TRBV5-1 and TRBJ1-2; TRBD1 aligns across 9 bases. The germline V gene has CDR1 SGHRS and CDR2 YFSETQ. The J segment lost 0 bases and the V segment lost 0 bases, leaving 3 bases of the junction unmatched. The CDR3 has 16 residues. The CDR3 nucleotides read TGCGCCAGCAGCTTGGGGGGACAGGGTGCTAACTATGGCTACACCTTC. This translates into CASSLGGQGANYGYTF.

The chain employs TRBV18 and TRBJ1-2, with a possible D match to TRBD1 (5 bases). The CDR3 has 13 amino acids. The germline V gene has CDR1 KGHSH and CDR2 LQKENI. V was clipped by 3 bases and J by 4 bases, with 9 bases between them. This chain's CDR3 is CASSPEQVYGYTF. The DNA for the CDR3 is TGTGCCAGCTCACCCGAACAGGTCTATGGCTACACCTTC.

CDR3 in DNA: TGTGCCAGCCGTACGGGCTCTGGAAACACCATATATTTT. Translating gives CASRTGSGNTIYF. The chain couples TRBV27 to TRBJ1-3, with unresolved D. The CDR3 sequence is 13 residues long. Per germline, CDR1 MNHEY and CDR2 SMNVEV (reference sequence). Trimming cost V 8 bases and J 0 bases, with 8 bases left between them.

The chain combines TRBV18 with TRBJ2-3; maybe TRBD2 (5 bases). CDR3 size: 16 residues. V was clipped by 3 bases and J by 0 bases, with 13 bases between them. Looked up from germline, CDR1 is KGHSH and CDR2 is LQKENI. CDR3 sequence (DNA): TGTGCCAGCTCACCGACTGCGGGCCTTAGCACAGATACGCAGTATTTT. This translates into CASSPTAGLSTDTQYF.

The rearrangement uses TRBV6-1 and TRBJ1-5, with D possibly TRBD1 on 6 matching bases. V lost 3 bases, J lost 0 bases, and 12 bases lay in between. Looked up from germline, CDR1 is MNHNS and CDR2 is SASEGT. This CDR3 comprises 16 residues. DNA of the CDR3: TGTGCCAGCAGTGACAGGGGCGGCCATAGCAATCAGCCCCAGCATTTT. Its translation: CASSDRGGHSNQPQHF.

The V and J genes are TRBV14 and TRBJ2-2, with 7 bases aligning to TRBD1. After removal of 5 bases from V and 4 bases from J, the junction contained 10 bases not matched to a gene. The CDR3 length is 16 residues. CDR1 is SGHDN and CDR2 is FVKESK in the germline V gene. CDR3: CASSTRQGIGTGELFF. The CDR3, as DNA: TGTGCCAGCAGCACCCGACAGGGAATCGGCACCGGGGAGCTGTTTTTT.

The genes are TRBV18 and TRBJ2-7; the match to TRBD2 covers 7 bases. The CDR3 extends over 14 amino acids. Germline CDR1 is KGHSH and CDR2 is LQKENI. J was trimmed by 5 bases and V by 4 bases; bases with no gene match: 8. CDR3 DNA sequence: TGTGCCAGCTCACAGGGAGGGCAACTACACGAGCAGTACTTC. Encoded protein: CASSQGGQLHEQYF.

The V and J genes are TRBV5-1 and TRBJ2-1; D not certain. The CDR3 totals 15 residues. The germline CDR1 and CDR2 sequences are SGHRS and YFSETQ. Between the trimmed V and J ends, which lost 0 bases and 0 bases, there was a span of 7 bases. CDR3 sequence reads: CASSLDSRSYNEQFF. The CDR3 region has the DNA TGCGCCAGCAGCTTGGACAGCCGCTCCTACAATGAGCAGTTCTTC.

The chain employs TRBV7-2 and TRBJ1-5; TRBD1 might be the D (5 bases). Trimming removed 1 base from V and 6 bases from J, with 7 bases in between. Germline values: CDR1 SGHTA, CDR2 FQGNSA. The CDR3 runs to 13 residues. CDR3 coding DNA: TGTGCCAGCAGCTTAGGGGGCCCTCAGCCCCAGCATTTT. This sequence encodes CASSLGGPQPQHF.

This sequence joins TRBV6-5 and TRBJ1-6; D gene ambiguous. The germline V and J ends were trimmed by 7 bases and 11 bases, with 15 bases remaining between them. The CDR3 runs 13 residues. Germline V CDR1 and CDR2: MNHEY, SVGAGI. Here the CDR3 reads CASKEGERTPLHF. The CDR3 DNA follows: TGTGCCAGCAAAGAGGGTGAGCGGACACCCCTCCACTTT.